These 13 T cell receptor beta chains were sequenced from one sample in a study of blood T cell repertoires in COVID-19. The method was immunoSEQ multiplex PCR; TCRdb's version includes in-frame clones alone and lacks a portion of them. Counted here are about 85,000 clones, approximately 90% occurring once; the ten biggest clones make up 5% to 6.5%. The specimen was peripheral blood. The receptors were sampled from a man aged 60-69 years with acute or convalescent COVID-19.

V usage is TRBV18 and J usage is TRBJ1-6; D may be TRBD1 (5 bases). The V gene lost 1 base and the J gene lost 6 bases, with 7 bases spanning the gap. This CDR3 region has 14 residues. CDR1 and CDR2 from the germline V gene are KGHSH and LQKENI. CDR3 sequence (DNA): TGTGCCAGCTCACCACTTCAGGGTAATTCACCCCTCCACTTT. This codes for CASSPLQGNSPLHF.

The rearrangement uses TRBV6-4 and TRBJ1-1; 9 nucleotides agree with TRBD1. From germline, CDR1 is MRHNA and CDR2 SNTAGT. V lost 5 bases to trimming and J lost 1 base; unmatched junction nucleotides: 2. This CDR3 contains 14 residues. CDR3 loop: CASSTTGGNTEAFF. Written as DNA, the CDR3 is TGTGCCAGCAGTACGACAGGGGGGAACACTGAAGCTTTCTTT.

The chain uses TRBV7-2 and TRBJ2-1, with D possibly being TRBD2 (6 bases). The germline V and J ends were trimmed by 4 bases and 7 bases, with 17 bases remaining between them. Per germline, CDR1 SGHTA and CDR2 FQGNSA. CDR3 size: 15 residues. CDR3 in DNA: TGTGCCAGCAGCTCCGGACAACCTGGGGGGAATGAGCAGTTCTTC. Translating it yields CASSSGQPGGNEQFF.

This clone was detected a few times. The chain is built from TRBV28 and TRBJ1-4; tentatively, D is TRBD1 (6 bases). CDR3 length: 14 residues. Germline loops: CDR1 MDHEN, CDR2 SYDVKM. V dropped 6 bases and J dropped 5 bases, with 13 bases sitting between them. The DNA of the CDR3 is TGTGCCAGCAGCACAGGGCAGGGGAATGAAAAACTGTTTTTT. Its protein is CASSTGQGNEKLFF.

DNA of the CDR3: TGCGCCAGCAGCCAACTCGACTTAATAGCCTACAATGAGCAGTTCTTC. Protein product: CASSQLDLIAYNEQFF. The rearrangement joins TRBV4-1 to TRBJ2-1; D is uncertain. This CDR3 has 16 residues. Germline V CDR1 and CDR2: MGHRA, YSYEKL. With 2 bases removed from V and 2 bases from J, the gap between germline ends came to 13 bases.

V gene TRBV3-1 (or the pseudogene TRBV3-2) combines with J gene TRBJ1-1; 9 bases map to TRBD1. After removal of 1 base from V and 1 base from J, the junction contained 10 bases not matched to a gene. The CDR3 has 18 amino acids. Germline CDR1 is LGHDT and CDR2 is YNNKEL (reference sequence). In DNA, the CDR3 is TGTGCCAGCAGCCAAGTCCTAGGACAGGGGATGGGGAACACTGAAGCTTTCTTT. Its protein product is CASSQVLGQGMGNTEAFF.

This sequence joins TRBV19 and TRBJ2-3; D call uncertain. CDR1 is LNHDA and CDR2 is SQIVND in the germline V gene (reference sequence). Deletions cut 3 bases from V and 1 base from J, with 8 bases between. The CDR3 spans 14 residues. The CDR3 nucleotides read TGTGCCAGTAGTATGTTGCCGGGCACAGATACGCAGTATTTT. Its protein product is CASSMLPGTDTQYF.

The CDR3 DNA reads as TGTGCCAGCTCACCCCGGGTTGTGAACACTGAAGCTTTCTTT. This gives the protein CASSPRVVNTEAFF. This chain uses TRBV18 with TRBJ1-1; D is uncertain. The CDR3 extends over 14 amino acids. Germline-derived CDR1 and CDR2 are KGHSH and LQKENI. V lost 3 bases and J 0 bases, leaving 8 bases between the germline ends.

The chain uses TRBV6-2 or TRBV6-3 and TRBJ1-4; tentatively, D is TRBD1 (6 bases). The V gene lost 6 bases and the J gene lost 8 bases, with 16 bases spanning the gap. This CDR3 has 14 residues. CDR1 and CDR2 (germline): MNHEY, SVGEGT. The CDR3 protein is CASSPEAGAEKLFF. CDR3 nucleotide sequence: TGTGCCAGCAGCCCCGAGGCGGGGGCAGAAAAACTGTTTTTT.

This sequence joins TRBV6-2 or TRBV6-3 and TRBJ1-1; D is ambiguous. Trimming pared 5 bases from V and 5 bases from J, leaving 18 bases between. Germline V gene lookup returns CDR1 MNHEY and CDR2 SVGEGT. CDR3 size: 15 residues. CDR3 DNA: TGTGCCAGCAGTCCCCCAACGGCCCCGGGGACTGAAGCTTTCTTT. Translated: CASSPPTAPGTEAFF.

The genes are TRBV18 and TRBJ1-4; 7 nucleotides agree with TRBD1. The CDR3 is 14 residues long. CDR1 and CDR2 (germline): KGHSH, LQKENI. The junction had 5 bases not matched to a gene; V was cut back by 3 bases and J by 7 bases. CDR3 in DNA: TGTGCCAGCTCACCTCGACAGGGCGTTGAAAAACTGTTTTTT. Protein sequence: CASSPRQGVEKLFF. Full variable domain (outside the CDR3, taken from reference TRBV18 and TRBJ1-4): NAGVMQNPRHLVRRRGQEARLRCSPMKGHSHVYWYRQLPEEGLKFMVYLQKENIIDESGMPKERFSAEFPKEGPSILRIQQVVRGDSAAYFCASSPRQGVEKLFFGSGTQLSVL.

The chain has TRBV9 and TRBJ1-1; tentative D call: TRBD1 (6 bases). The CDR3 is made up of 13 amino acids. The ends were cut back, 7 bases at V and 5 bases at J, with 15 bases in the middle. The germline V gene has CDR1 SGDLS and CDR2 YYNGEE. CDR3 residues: CASGISQGTEAFF. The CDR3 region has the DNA TGTGCCAGCGGAATCTCTCAGGGGACTGAAGCTTTCTTT.

CDR3 nucleotide sequence: TGTGCCAGCAGTCCGTCAGCAGGGTACCAAGAGACCCAGTACTTC. This codes for CASSPSAGYQETQYF. The chain carries TRBV4-2 and TRBJ2-5; D may be TRBD1 (5 bases). This CDR3 has 15 residues. V was pared by 6 bases and J by 0 bases, with 14 bases between. Germline V gene data show CDR1 as LGHNA and CDR2 as YNFKEQ.